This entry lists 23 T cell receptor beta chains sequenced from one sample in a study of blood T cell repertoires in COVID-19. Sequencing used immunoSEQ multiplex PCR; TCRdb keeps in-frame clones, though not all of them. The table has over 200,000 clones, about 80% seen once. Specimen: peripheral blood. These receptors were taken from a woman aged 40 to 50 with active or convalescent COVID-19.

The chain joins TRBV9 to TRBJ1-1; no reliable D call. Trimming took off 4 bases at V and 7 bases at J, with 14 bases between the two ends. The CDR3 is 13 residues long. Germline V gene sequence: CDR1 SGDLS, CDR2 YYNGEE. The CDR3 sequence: CASSQTQEGEAFF. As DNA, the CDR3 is TGTGCCAGCAGCCAGACCCAGGAAGGTGAAGCTTTCTTT.

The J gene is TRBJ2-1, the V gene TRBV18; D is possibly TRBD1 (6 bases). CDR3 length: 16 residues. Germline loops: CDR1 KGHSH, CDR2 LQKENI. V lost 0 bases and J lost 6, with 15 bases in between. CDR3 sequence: CASSPPIQGVRNEQFF. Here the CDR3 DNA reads TGTGCCAGCTCACCACCGATACAGGGAGTACGCAATGAGCAGTTCTTC.

Here the CDR3 DNA reads TGCGCCAGCAGCTCCCGGGACAACTCCTACGAGCAGTACTTC. Protein sequence: CASSSRDNSYEQYF. The rearrangement joins TRBV5-1 to TRBJ2-7; maybe TRBD1 (6 bases). This CDR3 has 14 residues. V lost 3 bases, J lost 0 bases, and 10 bases lay in between. Germline V gene lookup returns CDR1 SGHRS and CDR2 YFSETQ.

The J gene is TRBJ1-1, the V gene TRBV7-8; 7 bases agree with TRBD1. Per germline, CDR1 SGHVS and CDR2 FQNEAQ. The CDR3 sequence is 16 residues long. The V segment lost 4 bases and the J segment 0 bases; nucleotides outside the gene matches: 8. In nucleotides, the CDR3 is TGTGCCAGCAGCTCGCCGGGACAGATTATGAACACTGAAGCTTTCTTT. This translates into CASSSPGQIMNTEAFF.

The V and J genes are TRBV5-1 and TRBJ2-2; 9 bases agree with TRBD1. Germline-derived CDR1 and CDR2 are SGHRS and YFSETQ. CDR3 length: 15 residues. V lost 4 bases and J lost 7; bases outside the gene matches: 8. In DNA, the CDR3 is TGCGCCAGCAGCACCGGGACAGGGAGGGTCGGGGAGCTGTTTTTT. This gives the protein CASSTGTGRVGELFF.

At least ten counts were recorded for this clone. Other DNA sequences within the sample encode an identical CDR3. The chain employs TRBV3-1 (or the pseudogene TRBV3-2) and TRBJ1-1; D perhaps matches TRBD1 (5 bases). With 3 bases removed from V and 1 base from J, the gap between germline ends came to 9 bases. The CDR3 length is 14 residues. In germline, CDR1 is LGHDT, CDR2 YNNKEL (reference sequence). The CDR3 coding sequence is TGTGCCAGCAGCCATTGGGGGGGGAACACTGAAGCTTTCTTT. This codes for CASSHWGGNTEAFF.

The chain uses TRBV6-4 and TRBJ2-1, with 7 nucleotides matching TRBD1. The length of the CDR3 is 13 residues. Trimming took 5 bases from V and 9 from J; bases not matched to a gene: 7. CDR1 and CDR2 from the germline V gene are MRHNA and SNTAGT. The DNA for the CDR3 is TGTGCCAGCAGTACAGGGGCTACGGGTGAGCAGTTCTTC. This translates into CASSTGATGEQFF.

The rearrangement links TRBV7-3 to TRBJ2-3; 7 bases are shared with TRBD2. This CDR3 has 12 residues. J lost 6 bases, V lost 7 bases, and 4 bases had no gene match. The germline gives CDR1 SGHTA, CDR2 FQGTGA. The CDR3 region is CASTWGGDTQYF. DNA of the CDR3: TGTGCCAGCACCTGGGGGGGTGATACGCAGTATTTT.

The CDR3 sequence: CASSPGQGTTGELFF. The CDR3, as DNA: TGTGCCAGCAGTCCCGGACAGGGGACGACCGGGGAGCTGTTTTTT. This chain joins TRBV7-9 and TRBJ2-2; TRBD1 aligns across 9 bases. CDR1 SEHNR and CDR2 FQNEAQ come from the germline V gene (reference sequence). After removal of 6 bases from V and 5 bases from J, the junction contained 7 bases not matched to a gene. The CDR3 runs to 15 residues.

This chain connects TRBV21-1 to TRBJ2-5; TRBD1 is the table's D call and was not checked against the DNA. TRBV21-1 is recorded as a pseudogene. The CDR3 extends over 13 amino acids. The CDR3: CASSRMQGKTQYF. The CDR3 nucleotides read TGTGCCAGCAGCAGAATGCAGGGTAAGACCCAGTACTTC.

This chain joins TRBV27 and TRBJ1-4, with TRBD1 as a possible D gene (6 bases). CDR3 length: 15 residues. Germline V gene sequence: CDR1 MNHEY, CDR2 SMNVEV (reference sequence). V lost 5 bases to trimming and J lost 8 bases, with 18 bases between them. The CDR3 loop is CASSPRTGLEEKLFF. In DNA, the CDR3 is TGTGCCAGCAGTCCCCGTACAGGGTTGGAGGAAAAACTGTTTTTT.

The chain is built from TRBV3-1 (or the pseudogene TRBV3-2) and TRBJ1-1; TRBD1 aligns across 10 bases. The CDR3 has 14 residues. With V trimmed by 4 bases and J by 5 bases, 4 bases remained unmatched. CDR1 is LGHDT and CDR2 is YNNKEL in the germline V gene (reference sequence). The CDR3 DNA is TGTGCCAGCAGCCTTGGGACAGGGGAGACTGAAGCTTTCTTT. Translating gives CASSLGTGETEAFF.

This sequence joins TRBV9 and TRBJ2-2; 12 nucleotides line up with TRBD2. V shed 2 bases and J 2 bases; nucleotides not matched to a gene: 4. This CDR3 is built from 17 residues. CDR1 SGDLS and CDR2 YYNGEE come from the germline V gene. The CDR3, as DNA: TGTGCCAGCAGCGTCGGACTAGCGGGGTATAACACCGGGGAGCTGTTTTTT. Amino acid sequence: CASSVGLAGYNTGELFF. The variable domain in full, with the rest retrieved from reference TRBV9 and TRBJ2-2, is DSGVTQTPKHLITATGQRVTLRCSPRSGDLSVYWYQQSLDQGLQFLIQYYNGEERAKGNILERFSAQQFPDLHSELNLSSLELGDSALYFCASSVGLAGYNTGELFFGEGSRLTVL.

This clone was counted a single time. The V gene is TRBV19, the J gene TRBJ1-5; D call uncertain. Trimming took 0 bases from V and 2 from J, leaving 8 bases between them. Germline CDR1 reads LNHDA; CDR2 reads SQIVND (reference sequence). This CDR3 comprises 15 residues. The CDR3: CASSIEPRGNQPQHF. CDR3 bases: TGTGCCAGTAGTATAGAGCCGCGGGGCAATCAGCCCCAGCATTTT.

The CDR3 spells CASSLERGTGELFF. The DNA of the CDR3 is TGTGCCAGCAGCTTAGAGCGGGGAACCGGGGAGCTGTTTTTT. The V gene is TRBV7-2, the J gene TRBJ2-2; TRBD2 matches at 7 bases. V lost 1 base, J lost 5 bases, and 1 base stayed unmatched. The CDR3 runs 14 residues. Germline CDR1 is SGHTA and CDR2 is FQGNSA.

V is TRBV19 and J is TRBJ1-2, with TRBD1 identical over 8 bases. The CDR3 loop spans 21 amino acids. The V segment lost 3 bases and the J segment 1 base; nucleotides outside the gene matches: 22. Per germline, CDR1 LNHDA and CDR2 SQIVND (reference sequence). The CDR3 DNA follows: TGTGCCAGTAGTATCATATTAAGAAGGAGGACAGGGCAAAACGATAACTATGGCTACACCTTC. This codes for CASSIILRRRTGQNDNYGYTF.

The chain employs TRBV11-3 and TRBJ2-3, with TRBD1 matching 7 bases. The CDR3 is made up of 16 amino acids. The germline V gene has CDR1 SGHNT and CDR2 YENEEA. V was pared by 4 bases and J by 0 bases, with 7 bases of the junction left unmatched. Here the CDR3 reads CASSWAGGSSTDTQYF. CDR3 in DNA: TGTGCCAGCAGCTGGGCAGGGGGTTCTAGCACAGATACGCAGTATTTT.

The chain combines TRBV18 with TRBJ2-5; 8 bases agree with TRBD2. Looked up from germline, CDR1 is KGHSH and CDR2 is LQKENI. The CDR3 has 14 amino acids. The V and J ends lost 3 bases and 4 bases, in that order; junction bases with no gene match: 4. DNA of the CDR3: TGTGCCAGCTCACCGGGGGGGACTAGAGAGACCCAGTACTTC. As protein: CASSPGGTRETQYF.

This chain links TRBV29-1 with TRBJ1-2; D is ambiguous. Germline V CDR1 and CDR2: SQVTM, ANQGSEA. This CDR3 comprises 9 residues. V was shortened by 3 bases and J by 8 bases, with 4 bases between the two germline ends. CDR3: CSVDSGYTF. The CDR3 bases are TGCAGCGTTGATTCGGGCTACACCTTC.

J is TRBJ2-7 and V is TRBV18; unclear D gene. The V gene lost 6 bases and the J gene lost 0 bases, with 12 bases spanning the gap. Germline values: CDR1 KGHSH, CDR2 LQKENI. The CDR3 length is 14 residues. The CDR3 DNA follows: TGTGCCAGCTCGTCCCATACCGGCTCCTACGAGCAGTACTTC. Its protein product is CASSSHTGSYEQYF.

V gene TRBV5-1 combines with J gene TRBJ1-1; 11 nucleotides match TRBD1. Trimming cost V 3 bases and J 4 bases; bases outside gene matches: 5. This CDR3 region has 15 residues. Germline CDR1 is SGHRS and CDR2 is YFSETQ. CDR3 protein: CASSSTGTGGTEAFF. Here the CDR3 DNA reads TGCGCCAGCAGCTCGACCGGGACAGGGGGCACTGAAGCTTTCTTT.

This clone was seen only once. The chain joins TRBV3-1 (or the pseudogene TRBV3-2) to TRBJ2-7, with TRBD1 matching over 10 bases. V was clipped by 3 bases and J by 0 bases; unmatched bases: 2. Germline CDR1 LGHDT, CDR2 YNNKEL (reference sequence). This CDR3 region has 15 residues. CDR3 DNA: TGTGCCAGCAGCCACCGGGACAGGGGCTCCTACGAGCAGTACTTC. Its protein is CASSHRDRGSYEQYF.

The CDR3 loop reads CASSRTSEEQYF. The CDR3 DNA sequence: TGTGCCAGCAGCCGGACTAGCGAGGAGCAGTACTTC. The chain recombines TRBV5-4 with TRBJ2-7; 9 bases align to TRBD2. V lost 4 bases and J lost 7; bases outside the gene matches: 3. The CDR3 contains 12 residues. Germline CDR1 SGHNT, CDR2 YYREEE (reference sequence).